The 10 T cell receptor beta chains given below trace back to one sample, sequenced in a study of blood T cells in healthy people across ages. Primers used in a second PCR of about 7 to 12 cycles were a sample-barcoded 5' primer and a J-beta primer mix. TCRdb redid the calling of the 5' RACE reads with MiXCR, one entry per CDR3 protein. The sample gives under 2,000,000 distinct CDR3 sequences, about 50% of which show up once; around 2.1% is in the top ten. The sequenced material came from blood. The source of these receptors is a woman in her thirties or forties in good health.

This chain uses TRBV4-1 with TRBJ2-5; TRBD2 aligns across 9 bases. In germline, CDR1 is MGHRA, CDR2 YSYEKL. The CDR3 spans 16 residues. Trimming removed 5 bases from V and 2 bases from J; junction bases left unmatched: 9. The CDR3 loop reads CASSDLAGGPQETQYF. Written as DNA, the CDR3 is TGCGCCAGCAGCGATTTGGCGGGGGGGCCTCAAGAGACCCAGTACTTC.

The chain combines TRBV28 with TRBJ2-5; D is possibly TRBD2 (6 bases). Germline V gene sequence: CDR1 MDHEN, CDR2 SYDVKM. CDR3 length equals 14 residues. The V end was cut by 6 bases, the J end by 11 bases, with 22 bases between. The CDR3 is CASSPSGVLGEQYF. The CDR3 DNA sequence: TGTGCCAGCAGCCCCTCGGGGGTGCTTGGTGAGCAGTACTTC.

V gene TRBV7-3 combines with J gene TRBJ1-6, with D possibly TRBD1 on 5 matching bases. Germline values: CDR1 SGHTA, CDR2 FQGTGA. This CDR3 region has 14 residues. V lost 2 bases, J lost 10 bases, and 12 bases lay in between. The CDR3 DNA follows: TGTGCCAGCAGCTTACAGGGTCGCCAGTCACCCCTCCACTTT. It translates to CASSLQGRQSPLHF.

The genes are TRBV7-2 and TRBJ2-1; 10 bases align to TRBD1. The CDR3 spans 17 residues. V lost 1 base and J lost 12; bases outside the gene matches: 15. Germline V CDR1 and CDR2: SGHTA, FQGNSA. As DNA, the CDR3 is TGTGCCAGCAGCTTAGGTGCGGGACAGGGGATAGCGAGTGGGCAGTTCTTC. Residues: CASSLGAGQGIASGQFF.

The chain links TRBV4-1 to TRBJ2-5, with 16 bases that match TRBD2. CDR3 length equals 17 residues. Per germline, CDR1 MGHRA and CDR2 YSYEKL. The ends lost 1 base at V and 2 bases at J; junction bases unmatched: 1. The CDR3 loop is CASSQGGLAGGQETQYF. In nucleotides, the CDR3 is TGCGCCAGCAGCCAAGGGGGACTAGCGGGGGGGCAAGAGACCCAGTACTTC.

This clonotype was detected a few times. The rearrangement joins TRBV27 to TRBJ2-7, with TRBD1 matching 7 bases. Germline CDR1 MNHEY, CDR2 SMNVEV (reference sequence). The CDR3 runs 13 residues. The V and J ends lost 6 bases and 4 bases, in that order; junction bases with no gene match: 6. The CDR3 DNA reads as TGTGCCAGCAGATTGACAGGGAGATACGAGCAGTACTTC. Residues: CASRLTGRYEQYF.

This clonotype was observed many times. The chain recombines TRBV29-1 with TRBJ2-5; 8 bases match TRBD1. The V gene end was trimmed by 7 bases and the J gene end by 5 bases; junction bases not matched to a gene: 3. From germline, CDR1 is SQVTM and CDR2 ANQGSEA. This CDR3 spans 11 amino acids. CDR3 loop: CSAGGAETQYF. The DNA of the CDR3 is TGCAGCGCAGGGGGCGCCGAGACCCAGTACTTC.

CDR3 coding DNA: TGTGCCAGCAGCACAGGGGCCCTTTATGGTGGCTACACCTTC. Its protein is CASSTGALYGGYTF. The rearrangement joins TRBV6-2 or TRBV6-3 to TRBJ1-2, with 7 bases aligning to TRBD1. Unmatched junction bases numbered 11, after V lost 6 bases and J lost 7 bases. This CDR3 has 14 residues. Germline CDR1 MNHEY, CDR2 SVGEGT.

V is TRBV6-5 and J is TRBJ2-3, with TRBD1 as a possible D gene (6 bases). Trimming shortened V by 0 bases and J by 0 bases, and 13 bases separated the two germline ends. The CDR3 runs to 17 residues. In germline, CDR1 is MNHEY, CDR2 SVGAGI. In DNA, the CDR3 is TGTGCCAGCAGTTACTCCAGGGGCCCGTCTAGCACAGATACGCAGTATTTT. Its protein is CASSYSRGPSSTDTQYF.

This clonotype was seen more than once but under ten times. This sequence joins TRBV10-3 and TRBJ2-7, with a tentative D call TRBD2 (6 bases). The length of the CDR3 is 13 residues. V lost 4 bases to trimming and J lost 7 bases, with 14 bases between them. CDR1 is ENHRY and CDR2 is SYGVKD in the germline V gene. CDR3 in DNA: TGTGCCATCAGTGGCGGGGTGGACAATGAGCAGTACTTC. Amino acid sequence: CAISGGVDNEQYF.